The 7 T cell receptor beta chains below come from one sample, sequenced in a study of blood T cell repertoires in COVID-19. The protocol was immunoSEQ multiplex PCR, while the TCRdb copy is restricted to in-frame clones and leaves out a portion. The profile covers roughly 26,000 clones, with 92% appearing a single time and about 3% taken by the ten largest. The sequencing input was peripheral blood. All receptors come from a human donor in a cohort sampled during active COVID-19.

V is TRBV6-6 and J is TRBJ2-1; TRBD1 agrees at 9 bases. The CDR3 has 15 residues. J was trimmed by 10 bases and V by 6 bases; bases with no gene match: 13. From germline, CDR1 is MNHNY and CDR2 SVGAGI (reference sequence). CDR3 protein: CASSLGTGIGGEQFF. CDR3 DNA: TGTGCCAGCAGCCTCGGGACAGGGATCGGAGGCGAGCAGTTCTTC.

The V call is TRBV28, the J call TRBJ1-2, with D perhaps TRBD1 (5 bases). Germline lookup yields CDR1 MDHEN and CDR2 SYDVKM. CDR3 length equals 12 residues. V was shortened by 5 bases and J by 4 bases, with 8 bases between the two germline ends. CDR3 amino acids: CASSPQGYGYTF. CDR3 nucleotides: TGTGCCAGCAGTCCCCAGGGCTATGGCTACACCTTC.

V and J are TRBV6-5 and TRBJ1-1, with D maybe TRBD1 (6 bases). The germline V and J ends were trimmed by 0 bases and 6 bases, with 17 bases remaining between them. The CDR3 loop spans 16 amino acids. Germline V lookup: CDR1 MNHEY, CDR2 SVGAGI. The DNA of the CDR3 is TGTGCCAGCAGTTACTCTGGGGGCGCGGTTGTAGCTGAAGCTTTCTTT. Protein sequence: CASSYSGGAVVAEAFF.

The chain links TRBV7-8 to TRBJ1-5, with 7 bases aligning to TRBD1. V shed 3 bases and J 0 bases; nucleotides not matched to a gene: 14. The CDR3 consists of 19 residues. Germline assignment: CDR1 SGHVS and CDR2 FQNEAQ. The DNA for the CDR3 is TGTGCCAGCAGCTTTTGGTCAAAAGGGGGCACGGGTAGCAATCAGCCCCAGCATTTT. This codes for CASSFWSKGGTGSNQPQHF. The variable domain in full, with the rest retrieved from reference TRBV7-8 and TRBJ1-5, is GAGVSQSPRYKVAKRGQDVALRCDPISGHVSLFWYQQALGQGPEFLTYFQNEAQLDKSGLPSDRFFAERPEGSVSTLKIQRTQQEDSAVYLCASSFWSKGGTGSNQPQHFGDGTRLSIL.

The chain links TRBV6-5 to TRBJ2-1; D possibly corresponds to TRBD2 (5 bases). Per the germline V gene, CDR1 is MNHEY and CDR2 is SVGAGI. V lost 8 bases to trimming and J lost 0 bases, with 11 bases between them. This CDR3 comprises 14 residues. The CDR3 here is CASVATRSYNEQFF. CDR3 DNA sequence: TGTGCCAGCGTAGCGACACGCTCCTACAATGAGCAGTTCTTC.

The genes are TRBV18 and TRBJ1-3, with D possibly TRBD1 on 5 matching bases. The CDR3 is 16 residues long. With 2 bases removed from V and 3 bases from J, the gap between germline ends came to 14 bases. Looked up from germline, CDR1 is KGHSH and CDR2 is LQKENI. CDR3 in DNA: TGTGCCAGCTCACCATTAATCACCGACAGTGGAAACACCATATATTTT. It translates to CASSPLITDSGNTIYF.

The chain links TRBV25-1 to TRBJ2-7, with TRBD1 matching over 8 bases. The V gene's germline CDR1 is MGHDK and CDR2 SYGVNS. The ends lost 6 bases at V and 0 bases at J; junction bases unmatched: 7. The CDR3 totals 15 residues. The CDR3 protein is CASSPDRAVSYEQYF. CDR3 sequence (DNA): TGTGCCAGCAGCCCGGACAGGGCTGTCTCCTACGAGCAGTACTTC.